The present entry profiles one T cell receptor beta chain with its context. What it binds is unknown. Researchers ran the assay at a deep level. The table came from immunoSEQ multiplex PCR; TCRdb's copy has only in-frame clones and leaves some out. The data show a few million clones, about 90% seen once. The study separated CD4+ cells into CD45RA+ naive and CD45RA-negative memory subsets. These data are taken from a study of shared clonotypes between healthy human individuals. Turning to the study itself: Donors had three CD4 naive, three CD4 memory, two CD8 naive and one CD8 memory plate apiece.

V shed 3 bases and J shed 3 bases, with 13 bases lying between them. There are 14 residues in the CDR3. The germline V gene encodes CDR1 SGDLS and CDR2 YYNGEE. Findings and limits, study-wide: The study sampled only blood, and tissue repertoires likely differ.

The J gene is TRBJ2-7, the V gene TRBV9; tentatively, D is TRBD1 (6 bases). The TCR originated in a man younger than 30 in good health. Some clones in this sample may be carry-over from other donors' samples. Source material: naive CD4+ T cells from PBMCs. Specified subset: CD45RA+ positively selected. CDR3 sequence: CASSGVGANYEQYF. The DNA of the CDR3 is TGTGCCAGCAGCGGAGTGGGGGCCAACTACGAGCAGTACTTC.